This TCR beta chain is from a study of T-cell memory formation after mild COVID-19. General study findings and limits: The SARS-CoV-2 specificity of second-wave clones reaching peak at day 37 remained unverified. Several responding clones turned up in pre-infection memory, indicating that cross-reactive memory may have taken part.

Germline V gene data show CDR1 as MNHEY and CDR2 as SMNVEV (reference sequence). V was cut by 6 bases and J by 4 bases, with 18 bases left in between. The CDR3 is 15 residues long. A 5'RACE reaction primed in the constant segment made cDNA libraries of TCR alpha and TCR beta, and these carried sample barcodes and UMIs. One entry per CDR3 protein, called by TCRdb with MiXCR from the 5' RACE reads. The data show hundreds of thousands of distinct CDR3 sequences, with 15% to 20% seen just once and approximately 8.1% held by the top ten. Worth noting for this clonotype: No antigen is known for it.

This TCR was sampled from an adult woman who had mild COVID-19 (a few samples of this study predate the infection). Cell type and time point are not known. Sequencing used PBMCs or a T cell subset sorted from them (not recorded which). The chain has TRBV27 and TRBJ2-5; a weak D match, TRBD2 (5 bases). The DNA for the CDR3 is TGTGCCAGCAGCCTTTTGGGCGCCGGAGGAGAGACCCAGTACTTC. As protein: CASSLLGAGGETQYF.